Sequencing of this T cell receptor beta chain was carried out in a study of blood T cell repertoires in COVID-19. The method was immunoSEQ multiplex PCR; TCRdb's version includes in-frame clones alone and lacks a portion of them. The profile shows a few hundred thousand clones, roughly 80% of them singletons. The V end was cut by 2 bases, the J end by 2 bases, with 10 bases between. Germline V gene sequence: CDR1 KGHSH, CDR2 LQKENI. The CDR3 is 14 residues long. What was sequenced was peripheral blood. The chain joins TRBV18 to TRBJ2-7; possible D gene TRBD2, 5 bases. This clonotype originated in a woman in her seventies with COVID-19, enrolled during active disease. In DNA, the CDR3 is TGTGCCAGCTCACCAAACGAGGGCCCCTACGAGCAGTACTTC. Amino acid sequence: CASSPNEGPYEQYF.